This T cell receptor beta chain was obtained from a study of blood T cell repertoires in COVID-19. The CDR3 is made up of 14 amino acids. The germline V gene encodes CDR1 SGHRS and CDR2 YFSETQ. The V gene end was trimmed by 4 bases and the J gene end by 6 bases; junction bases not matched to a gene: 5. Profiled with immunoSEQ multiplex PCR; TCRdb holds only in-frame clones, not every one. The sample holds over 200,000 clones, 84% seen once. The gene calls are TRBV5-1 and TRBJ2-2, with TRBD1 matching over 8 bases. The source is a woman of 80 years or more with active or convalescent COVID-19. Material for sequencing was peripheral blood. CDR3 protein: CASSLDRVSGELFF. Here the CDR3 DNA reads TGCGCCAGCAGCCTGGACAGGGTTTCCGGGGAGCTGTTTTTT. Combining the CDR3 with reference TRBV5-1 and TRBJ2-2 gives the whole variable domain KAGVTQTPRYLIKTRGQQVTLSCSPISGHRSVSWYQQTPGQGLQFLFEYFSETQRNKGNFPGRFSGRQFSNSRSEMNVSTLELGDSALYLCASSLDRVSGELFFGEGSRLTVL.